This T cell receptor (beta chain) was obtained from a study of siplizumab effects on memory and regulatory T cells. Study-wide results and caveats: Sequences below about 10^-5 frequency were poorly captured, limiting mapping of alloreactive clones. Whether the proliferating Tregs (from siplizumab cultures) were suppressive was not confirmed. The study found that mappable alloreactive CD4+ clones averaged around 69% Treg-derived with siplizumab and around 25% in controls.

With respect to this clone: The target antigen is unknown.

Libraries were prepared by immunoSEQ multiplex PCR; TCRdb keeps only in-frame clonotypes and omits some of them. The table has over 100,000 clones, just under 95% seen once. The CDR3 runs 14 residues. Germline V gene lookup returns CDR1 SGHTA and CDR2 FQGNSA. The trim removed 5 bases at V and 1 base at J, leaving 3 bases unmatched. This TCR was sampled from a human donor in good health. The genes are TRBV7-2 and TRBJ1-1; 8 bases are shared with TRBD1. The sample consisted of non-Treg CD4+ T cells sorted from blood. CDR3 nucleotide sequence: TGTGCCAGCAGCCAACAGGGGGAGAACACTGAAGCTTTCTTT. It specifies CASSQQGENTEAFF.